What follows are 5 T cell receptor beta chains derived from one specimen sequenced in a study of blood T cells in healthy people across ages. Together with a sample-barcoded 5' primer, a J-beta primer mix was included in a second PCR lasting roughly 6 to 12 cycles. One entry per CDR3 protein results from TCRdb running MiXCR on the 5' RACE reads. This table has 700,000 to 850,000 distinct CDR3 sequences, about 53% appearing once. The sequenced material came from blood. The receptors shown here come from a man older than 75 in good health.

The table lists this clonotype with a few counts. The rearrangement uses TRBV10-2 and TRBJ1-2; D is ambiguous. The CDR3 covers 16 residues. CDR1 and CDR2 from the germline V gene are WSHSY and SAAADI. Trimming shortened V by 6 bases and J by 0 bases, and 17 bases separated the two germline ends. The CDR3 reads CASSYTDPRTNYGYTF. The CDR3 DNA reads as TGCGCCAGCAGCTACACGGACCCAAGGACTAACTATGGCTACACCTTC.

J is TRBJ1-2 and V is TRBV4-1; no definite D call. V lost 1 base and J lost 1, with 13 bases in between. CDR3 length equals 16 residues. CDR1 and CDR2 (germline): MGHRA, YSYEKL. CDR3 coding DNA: TGCGCCAGCAGCCAAGCCCAATCATCGGGTAACTATGGCTACACCTTC. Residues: CASSQAQSSGNYGYTF.

The CDR3 region is CSARDLRWGEAQYF. DNA of the CDR3: TGCAGTGCTAGAGATCTTCGCTGGGGGGAGGCCCAGTACTTC. This rearrangement joins TRBV20-1 to TRBJ2-5, with TRBD2 as a possible D gene (6 bases). The CDR3 is 14 amino acids. The V end lost 0 bases, the J end lost 9 bases, and 17 bases lay between the germline ends. Germline CDR1 DFQATT, CDR2 SNEGSKA (reference sequence).

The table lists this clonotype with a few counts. CDR3 region: CASLGQEYNEQFF. CDR3 nucleotide sequence: TGTGCCAGCTTAGGACAGGAATACAATGAGCAGTTCTTC. The chain uses TRBV6-5 and TRBJ2-1; 7 nucleotides match TRBD1. CDR3 length: 13 amino acids. Germline V gene data show CDR1 as MNHEY and CDR2 as SVGAGI. V dropped 8 bases and J dropped 4; count of bases not matched to a gene: 5.

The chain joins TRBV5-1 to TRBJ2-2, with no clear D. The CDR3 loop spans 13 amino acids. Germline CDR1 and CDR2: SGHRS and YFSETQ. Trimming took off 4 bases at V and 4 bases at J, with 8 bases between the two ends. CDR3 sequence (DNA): TGCGCCAGCAGCGCCCTGCGCACCGGGGAGCTGTTTTTT. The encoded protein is CASSALRTGELFF.